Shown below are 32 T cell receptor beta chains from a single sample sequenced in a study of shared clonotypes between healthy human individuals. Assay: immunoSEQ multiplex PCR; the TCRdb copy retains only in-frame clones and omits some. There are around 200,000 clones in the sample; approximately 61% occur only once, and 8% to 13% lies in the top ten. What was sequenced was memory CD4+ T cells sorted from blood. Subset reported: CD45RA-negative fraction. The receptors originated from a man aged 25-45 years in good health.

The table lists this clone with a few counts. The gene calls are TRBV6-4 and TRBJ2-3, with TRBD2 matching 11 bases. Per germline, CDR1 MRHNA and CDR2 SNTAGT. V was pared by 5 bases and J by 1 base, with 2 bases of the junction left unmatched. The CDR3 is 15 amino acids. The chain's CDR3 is CASSLAGGGTDTQYF. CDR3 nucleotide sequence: TGTGCCAGCAGTCTAGCGGGAGGAGGCACAGATACGCAGTATTTT.

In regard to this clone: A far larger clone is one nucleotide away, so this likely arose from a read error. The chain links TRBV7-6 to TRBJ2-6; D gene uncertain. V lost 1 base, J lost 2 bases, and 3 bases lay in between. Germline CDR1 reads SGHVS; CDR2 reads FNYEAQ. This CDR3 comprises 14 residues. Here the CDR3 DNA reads TGTGCCAGCAGCTTAGAGACTGGGGCCAACGTCCTGACTTTC. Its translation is CASSLETGANVLTF. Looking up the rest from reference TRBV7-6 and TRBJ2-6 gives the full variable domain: GAGVSQSPRYKVTKRGQDVALRCDPISGHVSLYWYRQALGQGPEFLTYFNYEAQQDKSGLPNDRFSAERPEGSISTLTIQRTEQRDSAMYRCASSLETGANVLTFGAGSRLTVL.

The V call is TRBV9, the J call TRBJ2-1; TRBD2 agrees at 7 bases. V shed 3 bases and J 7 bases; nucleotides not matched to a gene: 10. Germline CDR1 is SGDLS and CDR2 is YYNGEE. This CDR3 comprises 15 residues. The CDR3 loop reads CASSAAGRGRNEQFF. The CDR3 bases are TGTGCCAGCAGCGCAGCGGGGCGAGGTCGTAATGAGCAGTTCTTC.

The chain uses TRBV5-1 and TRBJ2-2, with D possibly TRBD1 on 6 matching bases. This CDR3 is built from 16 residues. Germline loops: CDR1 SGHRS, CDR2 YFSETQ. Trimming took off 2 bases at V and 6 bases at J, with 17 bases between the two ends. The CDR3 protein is CASSFWQGMSPGELFF. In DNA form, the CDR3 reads TGCGCCAGCAGCTTTTGGCAGGGGATGAGCCCCGGGGAGCTGTTTTTT.

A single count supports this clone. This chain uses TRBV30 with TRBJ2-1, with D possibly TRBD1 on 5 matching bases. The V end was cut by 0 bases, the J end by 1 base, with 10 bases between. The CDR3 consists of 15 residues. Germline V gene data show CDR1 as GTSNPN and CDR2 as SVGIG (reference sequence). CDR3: CAWSVGVSSYNEQFF. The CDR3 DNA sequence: TGTGCCTGGAGTGTAGGGGTGAGTTCCTACAATGAGCAGTTCTTC.

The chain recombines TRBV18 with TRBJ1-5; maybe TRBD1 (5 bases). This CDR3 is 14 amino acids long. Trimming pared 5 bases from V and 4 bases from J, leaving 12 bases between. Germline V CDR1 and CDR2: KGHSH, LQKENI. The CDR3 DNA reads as TGTGCCAGCTCATCGGGGGTACGGAATCAGCCCCAGCATTTT. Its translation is CASSSGVRNQPQHF.

The CDR3 sequence is CASSEDRADTIYF. The CDR3 region has the DNA TGTGCCAGCAGCGAAGACAGGGCCGACACCATATATTTT. The V call is TRBV9, the J call TRBJ1-3, with 7 bases that match TRBD1. V dropped 3 bases and J dropped 8; count of bases not matched to a gene: 5. This CDR3 has 13 residues. Per the germline V gene, CDR1 is SGDLS and CDR2 is YYNGEE.

Here the CDR3 DNA reads TGCGCCAGCAGCCAAGTATGGCAGGGTAACTACGAGCAGTACTTC. This gives the protein CASSQVWQGNYEQYF. The chain has TRBV4-3 and TRBJ2-7, with a possible D match to TRBD1 (5 bases). Trimming took off 1 base at V and 3 bases at J, with 13 bases between the two ends. Germline CDR1 and CDR2: LGHNA and YSLEER. The CDR3 totals 15 residues.

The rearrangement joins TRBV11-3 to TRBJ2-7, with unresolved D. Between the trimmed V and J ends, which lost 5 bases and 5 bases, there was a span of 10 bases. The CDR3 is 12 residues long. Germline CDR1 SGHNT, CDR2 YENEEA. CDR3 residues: CASSIGPNEQYF. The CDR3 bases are TGTGCCAGCAGCATAGGACCCAACGAGCAGTACTTC.

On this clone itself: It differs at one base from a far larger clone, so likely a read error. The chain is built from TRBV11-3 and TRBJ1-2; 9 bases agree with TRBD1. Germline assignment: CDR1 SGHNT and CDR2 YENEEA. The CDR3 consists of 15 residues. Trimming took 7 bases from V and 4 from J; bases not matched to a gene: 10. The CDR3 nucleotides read TGTGCCAGCAACCTTTGGGACAGGGATGTCTATGGCTACACCTTC. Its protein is CASNLWDRDVYGYTF.

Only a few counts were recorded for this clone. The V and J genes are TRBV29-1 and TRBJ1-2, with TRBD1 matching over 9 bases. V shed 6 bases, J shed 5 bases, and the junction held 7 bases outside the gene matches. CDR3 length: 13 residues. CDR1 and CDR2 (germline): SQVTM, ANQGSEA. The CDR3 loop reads CSVETGGGYGYTF. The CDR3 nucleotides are TGCAGCGTGGAGACAGGGGGTGGTTATGGCTACACCTTC.

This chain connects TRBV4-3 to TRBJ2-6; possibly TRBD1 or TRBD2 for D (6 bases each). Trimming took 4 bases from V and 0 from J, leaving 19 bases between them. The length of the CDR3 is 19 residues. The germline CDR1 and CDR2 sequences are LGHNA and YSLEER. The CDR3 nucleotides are TGCGCCAGCAGCCGGACCCCGGCCGGGGGCCTCTCTGGGGCCAACGTCCTGACTTTC. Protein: CASSRTPAGGLSGANVLTF.

The CDR3 DNA reads TGTGCCAGCAGTTTGGGACTAGGCGGTACGCAGTATTTT. This gives the protein CASSLGLGGTQYF. The chain links TRBV28 to TRBJ2-3, with 8 bases matching TRBD2. Germline V CDR1 and CDR2: MDHEN, SYDVKM. Losses at the gene ends were 3 bases for V and 8 bases for J; bases not matched to a gene: 4. The CDR3 is 13 amino acids.

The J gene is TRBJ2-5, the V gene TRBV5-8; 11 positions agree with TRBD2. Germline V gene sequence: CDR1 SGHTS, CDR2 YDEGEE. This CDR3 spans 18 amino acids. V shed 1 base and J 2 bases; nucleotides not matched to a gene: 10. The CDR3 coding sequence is TGTGCCAGCAGCTTGTTAGGACTAGCGGGCCGTGGACAAGAGACCCAGTACTTC. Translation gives CASSLLGLAGRGQETQYF. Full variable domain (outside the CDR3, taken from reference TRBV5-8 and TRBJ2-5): EAGVTQSPTHLIKTRGQQATLRCSPISGHTSVYWYQQALGLGLQFLLWYDEGEERNRGNFPPRFSGRQFPNYSSELNVNALELEDSALYLCASSLLGLAGRGQETQYFGPGTRLLVL.

CDR3 amino acids: CASSRLVGVVETQYF. The DNA for the CDR3 is TGTGCCAGCAGCCGCTTGGTAGGAGTGGTAGAGACCCAGTACTTC. The rearrangement joins TRBV5-6 to TRBJ2-5; no clear D gene. V shed 4 bases and J shed 4 bases, with 17 bases lying between them. Germline CDR1 SGHDT, CDR2 YYEEEE. This CDR3 region has 15 residues.

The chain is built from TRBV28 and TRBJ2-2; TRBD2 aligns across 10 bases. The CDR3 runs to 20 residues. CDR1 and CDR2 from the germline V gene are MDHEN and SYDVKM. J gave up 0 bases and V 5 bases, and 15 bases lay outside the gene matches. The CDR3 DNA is TGTGCCAGCAGTCACTCCAGGGGACGGACTAGCGGACCGAACACCGGGGAGCTGTTTTTT. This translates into CASSHSRGRTSGPNTGELFF.

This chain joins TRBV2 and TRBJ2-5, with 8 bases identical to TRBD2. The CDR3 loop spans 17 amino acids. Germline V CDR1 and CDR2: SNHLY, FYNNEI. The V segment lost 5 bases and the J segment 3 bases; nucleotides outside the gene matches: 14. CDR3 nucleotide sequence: TGTGCCAGCAGTCTGCGGGGAGCGGGAGTTAACGAAGAGACCCAGTACTTC. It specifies CASSLRGAGVNEETQYF.

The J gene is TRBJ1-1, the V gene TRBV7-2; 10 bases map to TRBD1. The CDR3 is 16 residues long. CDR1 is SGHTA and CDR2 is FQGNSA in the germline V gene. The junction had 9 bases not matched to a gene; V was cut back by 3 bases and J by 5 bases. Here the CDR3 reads CASSFGHLGQGTEAFF. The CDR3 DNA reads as TGTGCCAGCAGCTTCGGGCACCTGGGACAGGGGACTGAAGCTTTCTTT.

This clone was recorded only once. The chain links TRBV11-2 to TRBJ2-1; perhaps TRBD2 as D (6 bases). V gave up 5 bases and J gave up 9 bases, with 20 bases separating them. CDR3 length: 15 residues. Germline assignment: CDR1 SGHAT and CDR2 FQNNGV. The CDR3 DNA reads TGTGCCAGCAGCCCGTCCCGACTAGTAAGCGGTGAGCAGTTCTTC. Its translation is CASSPSRLVSGEQFF.

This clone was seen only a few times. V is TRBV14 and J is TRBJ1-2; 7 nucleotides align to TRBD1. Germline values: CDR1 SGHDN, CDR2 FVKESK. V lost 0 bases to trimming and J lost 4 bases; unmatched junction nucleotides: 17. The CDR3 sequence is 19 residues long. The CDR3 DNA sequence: TGTGCCAGCAGCCAAGACCCCCGGGACAGAGTAACCTCCGTCTATGGCTACACCTTC. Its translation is CASSQDPRDRVTSVYGYTF.

The DNA of the CDR3 is TGTGCCAGCGGAGGGTACGAGCAGTACTTC. Its protein product is CASGGYEQYF. This chain connects TRBV2 to TRBJ2-7; possible D gene TRBD2, 6 bases. This CDR3 has 10 residues. The germline CDR1 and CDR2 sequences are SNHLY and FYNNEI. V lost 8 bases and J 4 bases, leaving 6 bases between the germline ends.

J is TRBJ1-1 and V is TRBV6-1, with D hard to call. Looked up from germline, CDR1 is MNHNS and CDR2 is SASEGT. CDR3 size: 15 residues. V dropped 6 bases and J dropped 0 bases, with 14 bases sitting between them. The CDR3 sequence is CASSPGGRVNTEAFF. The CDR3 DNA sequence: TGTGCCAGCAGCCCCGGAGGGAGGGTGAACACTGAAGCTTTCTTT.

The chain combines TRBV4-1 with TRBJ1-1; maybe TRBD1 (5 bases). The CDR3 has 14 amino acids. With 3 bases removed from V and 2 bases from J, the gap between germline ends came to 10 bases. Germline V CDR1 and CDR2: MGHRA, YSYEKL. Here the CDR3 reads CASSQRGANTEAFF. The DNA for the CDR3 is TGCGCCAGCAGCCAGAGGGGTGCCAACACTGAAGCTTTCTTT.

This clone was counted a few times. The CDR3 DNA sequence: TGTGCCACGAACAACGCGGCGGGAGGTTGGGCCAAAAACATTCAGTACTTC. Protein: CATNNAAGGWAKNIQYF. This sequence joins TRBV6-4 and TRBJ2-4, with 8 bases that match TRBD2. This CDR3 is built from 17 residues. Germline-derived CDR1 and CDR2 are MRHNA and SNTAGT. V lost 10 bases, J lost 1 base, and 15 bases stayed unmatched.

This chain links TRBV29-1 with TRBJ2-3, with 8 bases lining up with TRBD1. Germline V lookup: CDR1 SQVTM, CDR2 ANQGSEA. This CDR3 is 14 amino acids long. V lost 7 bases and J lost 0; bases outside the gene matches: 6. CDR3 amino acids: CSGRTGTSTDTQYF. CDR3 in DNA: TGCAGCGGACGGACAGGGACTAGCACAGATACGCAGTATTTT.

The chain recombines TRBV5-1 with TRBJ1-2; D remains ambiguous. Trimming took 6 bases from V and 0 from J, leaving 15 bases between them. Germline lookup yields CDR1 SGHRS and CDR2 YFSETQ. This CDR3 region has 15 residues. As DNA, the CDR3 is TGCGCCAGCAACGGCGGAACTATAGCTAACTATGGCTACACCTTC. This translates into CASNGGTIANYGYTF.

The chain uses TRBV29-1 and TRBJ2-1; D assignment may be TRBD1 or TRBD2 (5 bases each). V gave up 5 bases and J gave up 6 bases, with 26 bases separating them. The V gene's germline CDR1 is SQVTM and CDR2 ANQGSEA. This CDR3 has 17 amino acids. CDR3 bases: TGCAGCGTTTTAGCCCCCGGCTTAACCCATGGGGGCAATGAGCAGTTCTTC. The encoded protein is CSVLAPGLTHGGNEQFF.

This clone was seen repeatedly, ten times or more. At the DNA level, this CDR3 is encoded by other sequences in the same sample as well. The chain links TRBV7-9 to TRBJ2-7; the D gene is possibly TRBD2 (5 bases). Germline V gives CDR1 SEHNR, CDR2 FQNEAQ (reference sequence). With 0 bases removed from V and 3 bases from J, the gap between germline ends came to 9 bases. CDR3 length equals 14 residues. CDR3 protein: CASSLAGVDYEQYF. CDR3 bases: TGTGCCAGCAGCTTAGCGGGAGTTGACTACGAGCAGTACTTC.

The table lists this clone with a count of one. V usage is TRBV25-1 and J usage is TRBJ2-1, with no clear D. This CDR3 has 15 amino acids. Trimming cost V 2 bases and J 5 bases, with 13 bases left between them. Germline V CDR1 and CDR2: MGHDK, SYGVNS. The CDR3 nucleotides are TGTGCCAGCAGTGAAGGGTTGGGAATCGACAATGAGCAGTTCTTC. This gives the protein CASSEGLGIDNEQFF.

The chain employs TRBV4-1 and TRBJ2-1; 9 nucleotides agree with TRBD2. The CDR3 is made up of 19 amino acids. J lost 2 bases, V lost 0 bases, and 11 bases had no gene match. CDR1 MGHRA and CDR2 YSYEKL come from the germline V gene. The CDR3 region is CASSQDEEEGGRAYNEQFF. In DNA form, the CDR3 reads TGCGCCAGCAGCCAAGATGAGGAGGAGGGCGGGAGGGCCTACAATGAGCAGTTCTTC.

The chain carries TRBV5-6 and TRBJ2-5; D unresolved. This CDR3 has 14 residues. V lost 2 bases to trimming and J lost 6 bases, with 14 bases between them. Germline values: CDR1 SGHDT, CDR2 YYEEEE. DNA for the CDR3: TGTGCCAGCAGCTTAGGCCAGGATGTGAAGACCCAGTACTTC. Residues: CASSLGQDVKTQYF.

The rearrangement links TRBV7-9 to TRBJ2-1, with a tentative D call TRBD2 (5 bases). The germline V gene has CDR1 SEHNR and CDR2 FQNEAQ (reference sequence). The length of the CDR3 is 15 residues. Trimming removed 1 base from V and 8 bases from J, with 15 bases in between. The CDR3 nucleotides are TGTGCCAGCAGCTTAGTAAAACTAGGGCTCGATGAGCAGTTCTTC. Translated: CASSLVKLGLDEQFF. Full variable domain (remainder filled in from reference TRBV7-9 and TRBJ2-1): DTGVSQNPRHKITKRGQNVTFRCDPISEHNRLYWYRQTLGQGPEFLTYFQNEAQLEKSRLLSDRFSAERPKGSFSTLEIQRTEQGDSAMYLCASSLVKLGLDEQFFGPGTRLTVL.